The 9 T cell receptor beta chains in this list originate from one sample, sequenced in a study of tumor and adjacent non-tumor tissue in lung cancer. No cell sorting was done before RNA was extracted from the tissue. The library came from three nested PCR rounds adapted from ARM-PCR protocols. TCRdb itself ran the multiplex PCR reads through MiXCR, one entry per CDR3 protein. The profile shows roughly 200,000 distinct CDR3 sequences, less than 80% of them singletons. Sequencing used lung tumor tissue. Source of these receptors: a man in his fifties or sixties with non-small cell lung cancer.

The CDR3 sequence is CASSQDRGLSYEQYF. The CDR3 DNA reads TGTGCCAGCAGCCAAGACAGGGGCCTCTCCTACGAGCAGTACTTC. The chain combines TRBV4-2 with TRBJ2-7, with D possibly being TRBD1 (6 bases). The germline CDR1 and CDR2 sequences are LGHNA and YNFKEQ. V lost 0 bases to trimming and J lost 0 bases, with 9 bases between them. This CDR3 is 15 amino acids long.

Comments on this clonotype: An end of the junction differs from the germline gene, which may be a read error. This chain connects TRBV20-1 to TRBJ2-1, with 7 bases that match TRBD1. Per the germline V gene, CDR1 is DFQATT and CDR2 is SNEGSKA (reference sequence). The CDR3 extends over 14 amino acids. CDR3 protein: CSATDRVTGNEQSF. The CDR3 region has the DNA TGCAGTGCTACCGACAGGGTCACTGGCAATGAGCAGTCCTTC.

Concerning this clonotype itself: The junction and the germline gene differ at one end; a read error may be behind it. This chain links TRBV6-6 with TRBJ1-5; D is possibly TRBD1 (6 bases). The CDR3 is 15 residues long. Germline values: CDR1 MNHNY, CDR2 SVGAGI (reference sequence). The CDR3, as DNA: TGTGCCAGTAGGCTAGGACAGAAAGTCAATCAGCTCCAGCATTTT. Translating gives CASRLGQKVNQLQHF.

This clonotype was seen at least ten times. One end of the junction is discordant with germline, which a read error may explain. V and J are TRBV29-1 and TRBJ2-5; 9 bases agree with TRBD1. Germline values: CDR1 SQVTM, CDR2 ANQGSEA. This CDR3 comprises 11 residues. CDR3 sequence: CSVEDGQGPGF. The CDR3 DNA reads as TGCAGCGTTGAAGATGGACAGGGGCCAGGGTTC.

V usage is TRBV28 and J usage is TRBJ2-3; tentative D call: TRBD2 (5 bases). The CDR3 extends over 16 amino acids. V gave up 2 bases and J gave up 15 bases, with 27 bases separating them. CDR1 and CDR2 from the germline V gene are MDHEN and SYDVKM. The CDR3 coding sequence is TGTGCCAGCAGTTTAAGTGGGAGTCTTAGCACAGATAAGCAATATTTT. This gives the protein CASSLSGSLSTDKQYF.

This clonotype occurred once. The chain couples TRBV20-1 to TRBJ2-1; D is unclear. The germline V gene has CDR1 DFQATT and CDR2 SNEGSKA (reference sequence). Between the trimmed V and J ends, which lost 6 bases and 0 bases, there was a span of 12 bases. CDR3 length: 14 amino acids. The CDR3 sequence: CSALPLTSYNEQFF. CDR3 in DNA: TGCAGTGCACTTCCGCTGACCTCCTACAATGAGCAGTTCTTC.

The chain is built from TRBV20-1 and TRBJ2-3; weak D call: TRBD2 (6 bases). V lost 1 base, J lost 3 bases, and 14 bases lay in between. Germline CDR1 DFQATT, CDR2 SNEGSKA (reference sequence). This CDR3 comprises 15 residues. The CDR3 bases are TGCAGTGCTAGAGTTGGTGTGGGGGGAACAGATACGCAGTATTTT. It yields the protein CSARVGVGGTDTQYF.

CDR3 coding DNA: TGTACCAACAGCTTTCTAGCGGGGGGCGTTCAGCAATATTTT. Translating it yields CTNSFLAGGVQQYF. V gene TRBV11-2 combines with J gene TRBJ2-3, with 11 bases aligning to TRBD2. Germline CDR1 is SGHAT and CDR2 is FQNNGV. CDR3 length equals 14 residues.

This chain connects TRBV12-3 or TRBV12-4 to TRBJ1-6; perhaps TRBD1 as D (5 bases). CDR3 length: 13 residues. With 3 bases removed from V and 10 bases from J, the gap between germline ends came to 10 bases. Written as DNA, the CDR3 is TGTGCCAGCAGTTTGGCTGGGGACTCACCCCTCCACTTT. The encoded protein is CASSLAGDSPLHF.